Listed here are 32 T cell receptor beta chains from one sample, sequenced in a study of blood T cell repertoires in COVID-19. This table comes from immunoSEQ multiplex PCR, and its TCRdb copy is limited to in-frame clones, with some not included. The top ten hold 6.8% of the sample, which has about 110,000 clones, about nine tenths seen once. Sequencing was done on a sample of peripheral blood. The origin of the receptors is a man in his forties or fifties with active or convalescent COVID-19.

The chain carries TRBV19 and TRBJ1-2; D remains ambiguous. V lost 5 bases and J 8 bases, leaving 18 bases between the germline ends. CDR1 and CDR2 from the germline V gene are LNHDA and SQIVND (reference sequence). The CDR3 runs 14 residues. The CDR3 region has the DNA TGTGCCAGTAGTCCGGAGGCGGCAATTGGAGGCTACACCTTC. Its translation is CASSPEAAIGGYTF.

This clone was detected once. The J gene is TRBJ1-3, the V gene TRBV6-5; no reliable D call. The CDR3 sequence is 13 residues long. Per germline, CDR1 MNHEY and CDR2 SVGAGI. V lost 7 bases, J lost 6 bases, and 13 bases lay in between. CDR3 bases: TGTGCCAGCAATCCTTCAGAATCAAACACCATATATTTT. Amino acid sequence: CASNPSESNTIYF.

The rearrangement links TRBV30 to TRBJ1-3; 7 positions agree with TRBD1. The germline gives CDR1 GTSNPN, CDR2 SVGIG (reference sequence). The CDR3 consists of 17 residues. V lost 0 bases, J lost 7 bases, and 15 bases stayed unmatched. The CDR3 spells CAWSVGQGEPFLNTIYF. CDR3 coding DNA: TGTGCCTGGAGTGTCGGGCAGGGGGAGCCTTTCCTCAACACCATATATTTT.

This chain connects TRBV9 to TRBJ2-3; D is ambiguous. Between the trimmed V and J ends, which lost 4 bases and 4 bases, there was a span of 7 bases. The V gene's germline CDR1 is SGDLS and CDR2 YYNGEE. The CDR3 has 12 amino acids. CDR3 sequence (DNA): TGTGCCAGCAGCTTTAGTCCAGATACGCAGTATTTT. Translation: CASSFSPDTQYF.

The chain links TRBV6-2 or TRBV6-3 to TRBJ2-5; 9 bases are shared with TRBD2. Germline CDR1 reads MNHEY; CDR2 reads SVGEGT. V gave up 5 bases and J gave up 3 bases; unmatched junction bases: 7. The CDR3 covers 15 residues. The CDR3 is CASSHASGVKETQYF. In nucleotides, the CDR3 is TGTGCCAGCAGTCATGCTAGCGGGGTAAAAGAGACCCAGTACTTC.

Here the CDR3 reads CASSFAVNTEAFF. The CDR3 nucleotides read TGTGCCAGCAGCTTTGCGGTGAACACTGAAGCTTTCTTT. The chain links TRBV5-6 to TRBJ1-1; no clear D. This CDR3 comprises 13 residues. V lost 2 bases and J 0 bases, leaving 5 bases between the germline ends. Germline CDR1 and CDR2: SGHDT and YYEEEE.

The genes are TRBV7-2 and TRBJ1-2; the D gene is possibly TRBD1 (5 bases). The CDR3 spans 17 residues. Germline CDR1 reads SGHTA; CDR2 reads FQGNSA. Trimming shortened V by 4 bases and J by 4 bases, and 22 bases separated the two germline ends. CDR3 DNA sequence: TGTGCCAGCAGCTCTCAATTGGACACCGCCGGAATCTATGGCTACACCTTC. Its translation: CASSSQLDTAGIYGYTF.

The chain combines TRBV6-1 with TRBJ2-7; D call uncertain. The germline V gene encodes CDR1 MNHNS and CDR2 SASEGT. Trimming shortened V by 0 bases and J by 2 bases, and 5 bases separated the two germline ends. The CDR3 length is 13 residues. The CDR3 protein is CASSEAPTYEQYF. The CDR3, as DNA: TGTGCCAGCAGTGAAGCCCCAACCTACGAGCAGTACTTC.

The chain is built from TRBV5-1 and TRBJ1-1; D is perhaps TRBD1 (5 bases). The CDR3 length is 13 residues. The V gene lost 4 bases and the J gene lost 1 base, with 8 bases spanning the gap. Per germline, CDR1 SGHRS and CDR2 YFSETQ. The CDR3 bases are TGCGCCAGCAGCGCCGGACAGAACACTGAAGCTTTCTTT. This gives the protein CASSAGQNTEAFF.

This clone occurred once. V is TRBV6-5 and J is TRBJ1-5, with 11 bases lining up with TRBD1. With 5 bases clipped from V and 7 bases from J, the junction kept 7 bases outside the gene matches. CDR1 MNHEY and CDR2 SVGAGI come from the germline V gene. This CDR3 comprises 15 residues. CDR3 region: CASSTGQGAGQPQHF. Here the CDR3 DNA reads TGTGCCAGCAGTACCGGACAGGGGGCAGGACAGCCCCAGCATTTT.

The chain joins TRBV29-1 to TRBJ2-7; D is perhaps TRBD1 (6 bases). The CDR3 has 13 residues. Per germline, CDR1 SQVTM and CDR2 ANQGSEA. The ends were cut back, 7 bases at V and 2 bases at J, with 15 bases in the middle. CDR3 nucleotides: TGCAGCGCTTGGGACACGACAACCTACGAGCAGTACTTC. Encoded protein: CSAWDTTTYEQYF.

The V gene is TRBV7-2, the J gene TRBJ2-7; TRBD1 matches 9 bases. V shed 1 base, J shed 3 bases, and the junction held 4 bases outside the gene matches. The CDR3 is 15 residues long. Germline CDR1 SGHTA, CDR2 FQGNSA. The CDR3: CASSLGTGDIYEQYF. The CDR3 DNA sequence: TGTGCCAGCAGCTTAGGGACAGGGGATATCTACGAGCAGTACTTC.

The rearrangement uses TRBV11-2 and TRBJ1-2; a possible D gene is TRBD1 (5 bases). Trimming stripped 1 base from V and 6 bases from J, with 21 bases between. The CDR3 is made up of 17 amino acids. CDR1 and CDR2 from the germline V gene are SGHAT and FQNNGV. The CDR3 spells CASSLARATAGAHGYTF. In nucleotides, the CDR3 is TGTGCCAGCAGCTTAGCCAGGGCGACAGCGGGCGCCCATGGCTACACCTTC.

CDR3 bases: TGTGCCAGCAGTTTTACTAGCGGGAAAGCAGATACGCAGTATTTT. Its protein product is CASSFTSGKADTQYF. This chain connects TRBV27 to TRBJ2-3; 10 nucleotides agree with TRBD2. Germline loops: CDR1 MNHEY, CDR2 SMNVEV (reference sequence). The CDR3 contains 15 residues. The junction had 4 bases not matched to a gene; V was cut back by 3 bases and J by 4 bases.

The rearrangement uses TRBV5-5 and TRBJ1-5, with a weak D call TRBD1 (6 bases). The V end lost 3 bases, the J end lost 1 base, and 14 bases lay between the germline ends. Germline V gene sequence: CDR1 SGHKS, CDR2 YYEKEE (reference sequence). The CDR3 consists of 16 residues. CDR3 loop: CASSSTGIGSNQPQHF. As DNA, the CDR3 is TGTGCCAGCAGCTCTACAGGGATTGGAAGCAATCAGCCCCAGCATTTT.

V gene TRBV30 combines with J gene TRBJ2-2, with 12 bases that match TRBD2. The CDR3 is 15 residues long. Germline-derived CDR1 and CDR2 are GTSNPN and SVGIG (reference sequence). V trimming: 8 bases; J trimming: 0 bases; junction bases outside the gene matches: 4. In nucleotides, the CDR3 is TGTGCCAGACTAGCGGGAGCCGCGAACACCGGGGAGCTGTTTTTT. Protein: CARLAGAANTGELFF.

This clone has a single count. V gene TRBV12-3 or TRBV12-4 combines with J gene TRBJ1-4; a weak D match, TRBD1 (5 bases). CDR3 size: 13 residues. V was shortened by 4 bases and J by 8 bases, with 11 bases between the two germline ends. CDR3 sequence: CASSSGINEKLFF. CDR3 coding DNA: TGTGCCAGCAGTTCAGGGATTAACGAAAAACTGTTTTTT.

This clone was recorded a few times. CDR3 sequence (DNA): TGTGCCAGCAGTTTATTAACGCGGGGGGATTTAGCTTTCTTT. It is translated as CASSLLTRGDLAFF. The rearrangement links TRBV28 to TRBJ1-1; D might be TRBD1 (5 bases). The CDR3 runs 14 residues. With 1 base removed from V and 10 bases from J, the gap between germline ends came to 16 bases. CDR1 is MDHEN, CDR2 SYDVKM, per germline.

This sequence joins TRBV6-7 and TRBJ1-6; no firm D call. TRBV6-7 is reported as an ORF; its role is uncertain. V was trimmed by 2 bases and J by 7 bases, leaving 18 bases between them. The CDR3 totals 17 residues. The chain's CDR3 is CASSYRLTLQVNSPLHF. The CDR3 DNA reads as TGTGCCAGCAGTTACCGCCTTACGCTCCAGGTGAATTCACCCCTCCACTTT.

The V call is TRBV5-6, the J call TRBJ1-1; 9 bases map to TRBD1. Germline trimming cut 1 base from V and 5 bases from J; bases unmatched to any gene: 6. The CDR3 contains 15 residues. Per germline, CDR1 SGHDT and CDR2 YYEEEE. The CDR3 here is CASSLLTGGNTEAFF. The CDR3 nucleotides read TGTGCCAGCAGCTTGCTCACAGGGGGCAATACTGAAGCTTTCTTT.

The J gene is TRBJ2-7, the V gene TRBV28, with no clear D. Germline CDR1 is MDHEN and CDR2 is SYDVKM. The CDR3 runs to 13 residues. With 2 bases removed from V and 1 base from J, the gap between germline ends came to 6 bases. CDR3 DNA: TGTGCCAGCAGTTTACTCCTTTCCTACGAGCAGTACTTC. Encoded protein: CASSLLLSYEQYF. The whole variable domain, filled in from reference TRBV28 and TRBJ2-7, reads DVKVTQSSRYLVKRTGEKVFLECVQDMDHENMFWYRQDPGLGLRLIYFSYDVKMKEKGDIPEGYSVSREKKERFSLILESASTNQTSMYLCASSLLLSYEQYFGPGTRLTVT.

This chain links TRBV5-1 with TRBJ2-3; TRBD2 agrees at 9 bases. With 4 bases clipped from V and 6 bases from J, the junction kept 6 bases outside the gene matches. CDR1 and CDR2 from the germline V gene are SGHRS and YFSETQ. CDR3 length equals 14 residues. The CDR3 loop reads CASSHSGSGDTQYF. CDR3 nucleotide sequence: TGCGCCAGCAGCCATAGCGGGAGTGGCGATACGCAGTATTTT.

The chain has TRBV11-1 and TRBJ1-3; D not certain. CDR1 is SGHAT and CDR2 is FQDESV in the germline V gene (reference sequence). The CDR3 length is 15 residues. Deletions cut 2 bases from V and 0 bases from J, with 8 bases between. DNA for the CDR3: TGTGCCAGCAGCTTATATTACAACTCTGGAAACACCATATATTTT. This codes for CASSLYYNSGNTIYF.

This clone was counted a single time. The chain has TRBV11-2 and TRBJ1-6; D remains ambiguous. V was clipped by 5 bases and J by 5 bases, with 16 bases between them. This CDR3 comprises 16 residues. Germline CDR1 and CDR2: SGHAT and FQNNGV. The DNA of the CDR3 is TGTGCCAGCAGCCGATATGTGGGAGGACATAATTCACCCCTCCACTTT. Translation: CASSRYVGGHNSPLHF.

This chain connects TRBV6-5 to TRBJ1-2, with D hard to call. Germline lookup yields CDR1 MNHEY and CDR2 SVGAGI. With 7 bases removed from V and 6 bases from J, the gap between germline ends came to 18 bases. The CDR3 is 14 residues long. The CDR3 region is CASTTLPRRDGYTF. Here the CDR3 DNA reads TGTGCCAGCACCACCCTGCCCCGGAGAGATGGCTACACCTTC.

In nucleotides, the CDR3 is TGTGCCTGGAGTGACGGACAGGGGGCCGGGGGGACCCAGTACTTC. It translates to CAWSDGQGAGGTQYF. V usage is TRBV30 and J usage is TRBJ2-5, with TRBD1 identical over 11 bases. This CDR3 has 15 amino acids. Germline assignment: CDR1 GTSNPN and CDR2 SVGIG (reference sequence). V dropped 1 base and J dropped 7; count of bases not matched to a gene: 8.

This chain joins TRBV5-1 and TRBJ1-3; 12 bases map to TRBD1. After removal of 6 bases from V and 2 bases from J, the junction contained 6 bases not matched to a gene. CDR3 length equals 16 residues. CDR1 and CDR2 from the germline V gene are SGHRS and YFSETQ. CDR3 protein: CASNSGQGAAGNTIYF. CDR3 DNA sequence: TGCGCCAGCAACTCGGGACAGGGGGCTGCTGGAAACACCATATATTTT.

The V call is TRBV15, the J call TRBJ1-5; the D gene is possibly TRBD1 (5 bases). The CDR3 runs to 14 residues. The germline V and J ends were trimmed by 1 base and 2 bases, with 6 bases remaining between them. Germline loops: CDR1 LNHNV, CDR2 YYDKDF (reference sequence). The CDR3 nucleotides read TGTGCCACCAGCAGAGGGGGGGGCAATCAGCCCCAGCATTTT. Translation: CATSRGGGNQPQHF. Full variable domain (outside the CDR3, taken from reference TRBV15 and TRBJ1-5): DAMVIQNPRYQVTQFGKPVTLSCSQTLNHNVMYWYQQKSSQAPKLLFHYYDKDFNNEADTPDNFQSRRPNTSFCFLDIRSPGLGDTAMYLCATSRGGGNQPQHFGDGTRLSIL.

The genes are TRBV2 and TRBJ1-1; TRBD1 matches at 8 bases. The germline V gene has CDR1 SNHLY and CDR2 FYNNEI. The trim removed 6 bases at V and 0 bases at J, leaving 3 bases unmatched. The length of the CDR3 is 14 residues. The CDR3 region is CASRKDRVNTEAFF. The CDR3 nucleotides are TGTGCCAGCAGAAAGGACAGGGTGAACACTGAAGCTTTCTTT.

The chain couples TRBV30 to TRBJ2-7, with D perhaps matching TRBD2 (5 bases). This CDR3 comprises 12 residues. The V end was cut by 3 bases, the J end by 7 bases, with 13 bases between. Germline loops: CDR1 GTSNPN, CDR2 SVGIG (reference sequence). The CDR3, as DNA: TGTGCCTGGAGGGGAGCGGCTCGGGAGCAGTACTTC. Translation gives CAWRGAAREQYF.

The chain combines TRBV25-1 with TRBJ1-2; D is possibly TRBD1 (5 bases). The length of the CDR3 is 14 residues. CDR1 is MGHDK, CDR2 SYGVNS, per germline. V was trimmed by 7 bases and J by 5 bases, leaving 17 bases between them. This chain's CDR3 is CASTDWGNRYGYTF. CDR3 DNA sequence: TGTGCCAGCACCGACTGGGGCAACAGATATGGCTACACCTTC.

The chain has TRBV5-1 and TRBJ1-1; tentative D call: TRBD1 (5 bases). The germline V and J ends were trimmed by 7 bases and 3 bases, with 13 bases remaining between them. Germline CDR1 is SGHRS and CDR2 is YFSETQ. CDR3 length: 13 amino acids. The CDR3 reads CASAAGVHTEAFF. Here the CDR3 DNA reads TGCGCCAGCGCGGCGGGGGTACACACTGAAGCTTTCTTT.